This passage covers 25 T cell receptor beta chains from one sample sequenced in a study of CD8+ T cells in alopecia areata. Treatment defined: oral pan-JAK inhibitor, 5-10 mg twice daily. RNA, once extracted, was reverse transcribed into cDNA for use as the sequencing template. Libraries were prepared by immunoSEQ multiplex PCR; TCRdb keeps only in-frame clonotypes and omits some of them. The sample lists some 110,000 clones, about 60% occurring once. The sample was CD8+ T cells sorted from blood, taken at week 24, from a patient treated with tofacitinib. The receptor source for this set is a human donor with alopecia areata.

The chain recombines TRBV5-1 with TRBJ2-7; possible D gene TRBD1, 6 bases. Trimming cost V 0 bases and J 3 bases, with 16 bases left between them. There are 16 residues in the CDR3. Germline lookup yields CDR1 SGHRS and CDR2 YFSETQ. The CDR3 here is CASSLGVYRGNYEQYF. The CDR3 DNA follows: TGCGCCAGCAGCTTGGGGGTATATAGGGGGAACTACGAGCAGTACTTC.

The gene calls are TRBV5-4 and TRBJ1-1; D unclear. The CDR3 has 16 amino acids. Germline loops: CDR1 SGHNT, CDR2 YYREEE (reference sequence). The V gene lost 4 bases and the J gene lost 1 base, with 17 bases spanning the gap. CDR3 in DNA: TGTGCCAGCAGCCGTACGTCTGGGAGCGGGAACACTGAAGCTTTCTTT. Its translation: CASSRTSGSGNTEAFF. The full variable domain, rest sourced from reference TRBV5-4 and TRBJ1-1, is ETGVTQSPTHLIKTRGQQVTLRCSSQSGHNTVSWYQQALGQGPQFIFQYYREEENGRGNFPPRFSGLQFPNYSSELNVNALELDDSALYLCASSRTSGSGNTEAFFGQGTRLTVV.

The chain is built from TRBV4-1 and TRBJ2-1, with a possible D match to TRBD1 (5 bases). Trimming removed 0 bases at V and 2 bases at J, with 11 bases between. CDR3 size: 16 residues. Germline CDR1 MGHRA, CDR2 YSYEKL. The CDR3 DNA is TGCGCCAGCAGCCAAGATCCAGGGTCAACCTACAATGAGCAGTTCTTC. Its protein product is CASSQDPGSTYNEQFF.

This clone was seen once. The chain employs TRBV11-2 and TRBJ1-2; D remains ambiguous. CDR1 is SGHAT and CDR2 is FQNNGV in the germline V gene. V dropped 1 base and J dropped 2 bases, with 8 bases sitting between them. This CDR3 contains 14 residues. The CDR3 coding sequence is TGTGCCAGCAGCTTAGGAGGAGGGAACTATGGCTACACCTTC. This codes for CASSLGGGNYGYTF.

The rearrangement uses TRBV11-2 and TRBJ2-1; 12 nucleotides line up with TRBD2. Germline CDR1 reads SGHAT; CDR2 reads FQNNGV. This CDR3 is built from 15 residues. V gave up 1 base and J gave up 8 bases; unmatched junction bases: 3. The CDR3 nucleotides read TGTGCCAGCAGCTTAGTGGGACTAGCGGGTTATGAGCAGTTCTTC. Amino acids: CASSLVGLAGYEQFF.

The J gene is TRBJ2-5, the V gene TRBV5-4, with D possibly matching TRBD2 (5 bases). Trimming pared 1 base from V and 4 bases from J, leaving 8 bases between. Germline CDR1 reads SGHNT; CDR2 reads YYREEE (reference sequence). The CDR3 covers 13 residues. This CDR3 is CASSLTEGETQYF. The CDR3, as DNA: TGTGCCAGCAGCTTGACAGAGGGAGAGACCCAGTACTTC.

CDR3 sequence (DNA): TGTGCCTGGAGTGTAGGAGGGTCCGGGGAGCTGTTTTTT. Translation gives CAWSVGGSGELFF. The chain combines TRBV30 with TRBJ2-2, with D tentatively TRBD2 (6 bases). The CDR3 runs 13 residues. V was clipped by 0 bases and J by 6 bases, with 8 bases between them. Germline V gene data show CDR1 as GTSNPN and CDR2 as SVGIG (reference sequence).

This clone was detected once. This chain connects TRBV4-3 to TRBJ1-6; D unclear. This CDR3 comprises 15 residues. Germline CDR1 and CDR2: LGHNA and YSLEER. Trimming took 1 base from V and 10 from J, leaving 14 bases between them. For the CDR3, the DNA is TGCGCCAGCAGCCAAGCTGGAGTAGTCGGGTCACCCCTCCACTTT. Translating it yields CASSQAGVVGSPLHF.

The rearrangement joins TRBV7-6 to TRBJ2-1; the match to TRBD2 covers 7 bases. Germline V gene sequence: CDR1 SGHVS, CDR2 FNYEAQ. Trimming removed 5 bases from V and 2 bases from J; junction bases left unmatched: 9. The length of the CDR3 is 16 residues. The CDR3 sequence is CASSLSAGVAYNEQFF. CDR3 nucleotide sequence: TGTGCCAGCAGCCTTTCGGCGGGGGTTGCCTACAATGAGCAGTTCTTC.

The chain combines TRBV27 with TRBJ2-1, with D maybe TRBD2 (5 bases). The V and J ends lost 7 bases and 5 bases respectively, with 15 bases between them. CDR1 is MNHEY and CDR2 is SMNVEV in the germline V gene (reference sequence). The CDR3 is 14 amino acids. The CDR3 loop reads CASMGAPGHNEQFF. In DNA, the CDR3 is TGTGCCAGCATGGGAGCGCCGGGCCACAATGAGCAGTTCTTC.

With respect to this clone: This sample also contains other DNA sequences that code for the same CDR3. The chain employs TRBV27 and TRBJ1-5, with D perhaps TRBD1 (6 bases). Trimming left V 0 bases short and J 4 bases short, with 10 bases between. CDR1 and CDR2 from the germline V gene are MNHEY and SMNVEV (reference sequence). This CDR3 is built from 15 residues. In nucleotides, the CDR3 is TGTGCCAGCAGTTTATCGCGAGGGGGGAATCAGCCCCAGCATTTT. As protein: CASSLSRGGNQPQHF.

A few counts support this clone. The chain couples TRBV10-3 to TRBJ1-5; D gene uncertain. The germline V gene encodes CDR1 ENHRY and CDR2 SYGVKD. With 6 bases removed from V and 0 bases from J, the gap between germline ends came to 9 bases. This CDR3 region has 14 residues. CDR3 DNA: TGTGCCATCAGATCCGAAGATAGCAATCAGCCCCAGCATTTT. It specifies CAIRSEDSNQPQHF.

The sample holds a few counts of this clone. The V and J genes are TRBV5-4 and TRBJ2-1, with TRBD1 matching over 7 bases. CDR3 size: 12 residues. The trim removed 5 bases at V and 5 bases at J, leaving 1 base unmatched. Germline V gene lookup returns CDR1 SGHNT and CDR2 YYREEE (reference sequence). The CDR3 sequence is CASRGTDNEQFF. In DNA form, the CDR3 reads TGTGCCAGCAGAGGGACAGACAATGAGCAGTTCTTC.

CDR3 amino acids: CASSNRDRGLWEQFF. DNA for the CDR3: TGTGCCAGTAGTAACCGGGACAGGGGGCTGTGGGAGCAGTTCTTC. V and J are TRBV19 and TRBJ2-1; 12 nucleotides align to TRBD1. CDR3 length equals 15 residues. V was pared by 4 bases and J by 10 bases, with 8 bases of the junction left unmatched. Germline CDR1 is LNHDA and CDR2 is SQIVND (reference sequence).

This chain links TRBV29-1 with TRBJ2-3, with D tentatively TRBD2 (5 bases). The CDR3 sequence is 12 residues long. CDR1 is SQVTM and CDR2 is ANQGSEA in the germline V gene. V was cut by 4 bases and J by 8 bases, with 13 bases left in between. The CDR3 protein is CSVGAGLGTQYF. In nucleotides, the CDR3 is TGCAGCGTTGGGGCCGGACTGGGTACGCAGTATTTT.

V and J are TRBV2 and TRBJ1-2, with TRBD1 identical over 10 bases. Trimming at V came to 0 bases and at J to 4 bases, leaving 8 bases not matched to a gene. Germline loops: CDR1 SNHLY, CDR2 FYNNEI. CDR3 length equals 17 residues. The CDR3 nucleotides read TGTGCCAGCAGTGAAGCGCATTGGGGACAGGGGTCCTATGGCTACACCTTC. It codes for CASSEAHWGQGSYGYTF.

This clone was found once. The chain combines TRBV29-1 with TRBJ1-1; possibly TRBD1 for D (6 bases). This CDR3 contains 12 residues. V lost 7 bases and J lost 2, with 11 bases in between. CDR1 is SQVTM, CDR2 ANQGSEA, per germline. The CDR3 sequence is CSAEQGNTEAFF. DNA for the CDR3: TGCAGCGCCGAACAGGGAAACACTGAAGCTTTCTTT.

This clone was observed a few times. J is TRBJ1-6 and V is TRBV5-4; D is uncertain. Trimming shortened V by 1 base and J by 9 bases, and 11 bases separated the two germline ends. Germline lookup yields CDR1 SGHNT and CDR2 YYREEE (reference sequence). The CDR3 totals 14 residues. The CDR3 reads CASSLSFGISPLHF. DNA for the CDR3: TGTGCCAGCAGCTTGAGCTTTGGGATTTCACCCCTCCACTTT.

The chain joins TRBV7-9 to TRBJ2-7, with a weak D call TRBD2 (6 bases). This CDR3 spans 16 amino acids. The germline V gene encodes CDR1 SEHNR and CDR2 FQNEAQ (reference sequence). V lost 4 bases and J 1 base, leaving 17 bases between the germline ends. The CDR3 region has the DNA TGTGCCAGCAGCTACCTCGGGGGATTGGGGTCCTACGAGCAGTACTTC. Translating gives CASSYLGGLGSYEQYF.

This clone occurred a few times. The CDR3 DNA reads TGTGCCACGGGACAGGGAAATCAGCCCCAGCATTTT. This translates into CATGQGNQPQHF. The genes are TRBV10-3 and TRBJ1-5, with 9 bases aligning to TRBD1. Germline assignment: CDR1 ENHRY and CDR2 SYGVKD. This CDR3 contains 12 residues. Losses at the gene ends were 10 bases for V and 4 bases for J; bases not matched to a gene: 2.

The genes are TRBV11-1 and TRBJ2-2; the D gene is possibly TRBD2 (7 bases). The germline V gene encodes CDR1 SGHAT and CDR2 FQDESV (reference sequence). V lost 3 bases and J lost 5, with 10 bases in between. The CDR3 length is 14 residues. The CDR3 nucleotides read TGTGCCAGCAGCTTGGGGGGGCAGACCGGGGAGCTGTTTTTT. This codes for CASSLGGQTGELFF.

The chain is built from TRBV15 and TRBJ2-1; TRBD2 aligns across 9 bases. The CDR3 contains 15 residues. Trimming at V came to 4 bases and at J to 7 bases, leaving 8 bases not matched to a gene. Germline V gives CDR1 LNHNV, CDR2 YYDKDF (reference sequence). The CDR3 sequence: CATSTSGILRNEQFF. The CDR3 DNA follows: TGTGCCACCAGCACTAGCGGGATCCTTAGGAATGAGCAGTTCTTC.

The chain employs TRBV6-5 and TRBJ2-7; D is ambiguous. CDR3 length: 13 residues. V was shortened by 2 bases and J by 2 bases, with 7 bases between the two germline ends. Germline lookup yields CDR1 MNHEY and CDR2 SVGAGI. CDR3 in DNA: TGTGCCAGCAGTTACAGCTCGACCTACGAGCAGTACTTC. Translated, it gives CASSYSSTYEQYF.

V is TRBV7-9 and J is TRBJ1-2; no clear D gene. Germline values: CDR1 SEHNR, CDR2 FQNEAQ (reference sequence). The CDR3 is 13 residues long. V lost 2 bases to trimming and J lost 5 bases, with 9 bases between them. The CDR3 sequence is CASSLMAAYGYTF. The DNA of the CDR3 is TGTGCCAGCAGCTTAATGGCCGCATATGGCTACACCTTC. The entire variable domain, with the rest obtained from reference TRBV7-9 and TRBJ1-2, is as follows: DTGVSQNPRHKITKRGQNVTFRCDPISEHNRLYWYRQTLGQGPEFLTYFQNEAQLEKSRLLSDRFSAERPKGSFSTLEIQRTEQGDSAMYLCASSLMAAYGYTFGSGTRLTVV.

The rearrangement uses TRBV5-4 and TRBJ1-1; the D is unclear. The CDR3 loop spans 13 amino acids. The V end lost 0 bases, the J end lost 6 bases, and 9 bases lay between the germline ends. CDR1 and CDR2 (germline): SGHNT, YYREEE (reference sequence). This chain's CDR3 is CASSLEPPAEAFF. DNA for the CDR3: TGTGCCAGCAGCTTGGAGCCCCCAGCTGAAGCTTTCTTT.